Shown below are 16 T cell receptor beta chains from a single sample sequenced in a study of blood T cell repertoires in COVID-19. Sequencing used immunoSEQ multiplex PCR; TCRdb keeps in-frame clones, though not all of them. The table shows some 370,000 clones, with around 87% occurring only once. Sequences were obtained from peripheral blood. These TCRs come from a young woman with COVID-19, enrolled during active disease.

The rearrangement links TRBV3-1 (or the pseudogene TRBV3-2) to TRBJ2-7; maybe TRBD2 (6 bases). V was clipped by 1 base and J by 3 bases, with 13 bases between them. The V gene's germline CDR1 is LGHDT and CDR2 YNNKEL (reference sequence). The CDR3 has 15 residues. The CDR3 is CASSQGGSGHYEQYF. The CDR3, as DNA: TGTGCCAGCAGCCAAGGAGGTAGCGGCCACTACGAGCAGTACTTC.

The chain links TRBV11-3 to TRBJ2-3; TRBD1 matches 7 bases. V lost 4 bases, J lost 6 bases, and 19 bases stayed unmatched. The CDR3 consists of 18 residues. Germline CDR1 and CDR2: SGHNT and YENEEA. For the CDR3, the DNA is TGTGCCAGCAGCTCCCGGACGGGACAGCCTCTAGGTGGGGATACGCAGTATTTT. Amino acid sequence: CASSSRTGQPLGGDTQYF. The variable domain in full, completed from reference TRBV11-3 and TRBJ2-3, reads EAGVVQSPRYKIIEKKQPVAFWCNPISGHNTLYWYLQNLGQGPELLIRYENEEAVDDSQLPKDRFSAERLKGVDSTLKIQPAELGDSAVYLCASSSRTGQPLGGDTQYFGPGTRLTVL.

The chain joins TRBV7-2 to TRBJ2-1; tentative D call: TRBD1 (5 bases). V was cut by 4 bases and J by 9 bases, with 10 bases left in between. The CDR3 extends over 12 amino acids. Germline V gives CDR1 SGHTA, CDR2 FQGNSA. The CDR3 protein is CASSSIGVEQFF. The DNA of the CDR3 is TGTGCCAGCAGCTCAATAGGGGTTGAGCAGTTCTTC. Full variable domain (rest looked up from reference TRBV7-2 and TRBJ2-1): GAGVSQSPSNKVTEKGKDVELRCDPISGHTALYWYRQSLGQGLEFLIYFQGNSAPDKSGLPSDRFSAERTGGSVSTLTIQRTQQEDSAVYLCASSSIGVEQFFGPGTRLTVL.

The chain uses TRBV7-3 and TRBJ2-5, with TRBD1 matching over 8 bases. This CDR3 region has 16 residues. CDR1 and CDR2 (germline): SGHTA, FQGTGA. V shed 4 bases and J 5 bases; nucleotides not matched to a gene: 12. This CDR3 reads CASSSSPGGGYETQYF. The DNA of the CDR3 is TGTGCCAGCAGCTCATCCCCAGGGGGCGGGTACGAGACCCAGTACTTC. Together with reference TRBV7-3 and TRBJ2-5, the CDR3 gives the full variable domain: GAGVSQTPSNKVTEKGKYVELRCDPISGHTALYWYRQSLGQGPEFLIYFQGTGAADDSGLPNDRFFAVRPEGSVSTLKIQRTERGDSAVYLCASSSSPGGGYETQYFGPGTRLLVL.

V is TRBV27 and J is TRBJ2-2; 8 bases agree with TRBD1. Germline trimming cut 6 bases from V and 2 bases from J; bases unmatched to any gene: 11. The CDR3 totals 17 residues. Looked up from germline, CDR1 is MNHEY and CDR2 is SMNVEV (reference sequence). The CDR3 sequence is CASRFGQGLINTGELFF. The CDR3 region has the DNA TGTGCCAGCAGATTCGGACAGGGCCTAATAAACACCGGGGAGCTGTTTTTT.

The chain recombines TRBV10-2 with TRBJ2-3, with D maybe TRBD2 (5 bases). Germline CDR1 is WSHSY and CDR2 is SAAADI. The CDR3 sequence is 13 residues long. Trimming cost V 6 bases and J 0 bases, with 7 bases left between them. In DNA form, the CDR3 reads TGCGCCAGCAGGGACTCAAGCACAGATACGCAGTATTTT. Amino acid sequence: CASRDSSTDTQYF.

The chain uses TRBV3-1 (or the pseudogene TRBV3-2) and TRBJ2-7; TRBD2 matches 7 bases. The CDR3 spans 15 residues. J lost 2 bases, V lost 1 base, and 5 bases had no gene match. Germline V lookup: CDR1 LGHDT, CDR2 YNNKEL (reference sequence). CDR3 nucleotides: TGTGCCAGCAGCCAAGGGACTAGGCCGACCTACGAGCAGTACTTC. Its protein product is CASSQGTRPTYEQYF.

The table lists this clone with a count of one. This chain connects TRBV5-1 to TRBJ1-1; perhaps TRBD1 as D (5 bases). Trimming removed 5 bases at V and 11 bases at J, with 31 bases between. The CDR3 is 17 amino acids. Germline V gene lookup returns CDR1 SGHRS and CDR2 YFSETQ. CDR3 region: CASSFGRGLYFNASAFF. The CDR3 DNA sequence: TGCGCCAGCAGTTTTGGGAGGGGCTTGTATTTCAACGCGTCGGCTTTCTTT. Together with reference TRBV5-1 and TRBJ1-1, the CDR3 gives the full variable domain: KAGVTQTPRYLIKTRGQQVTLSCSPISGHRSVSWYQQTPGQGLQFLFEYFSETQRNKGNFPGRFSGRQFSNSRSEMNVSTLELGDSALYLCASSFGRGLYFNASAFFGQGTRLTVV.

The count of this clone is one. This chain links TRBV10-3 with TRBJ2-1; 13 nucleotides line up with TRBD2. The length of the CDR3 is 14 residues. The germline V gene has CDR1 ENHRY and CDR2 SYGVKD. Losses at the gene ends were 6 bases for V and 8 bases for J; bases not matched to a gene: 4. This CDR3 is CAISRLAGGDEQFF. The CDR3 DNA reads TGTGCCATCAGCCGACTAGCGGGAGGCGATGAGCAGTTCTTC.

This chain joins TRBV14 and TRBJ2-1; 15 nucleotides line up with TRBD2. Germline-derived CDR1 and CDR2 are SGHDN and FVKESK. This CDR3 spans 15 amino acids. V lost 3 bases to trimming and J lost 7 bases; unmatched junction nucleotides: 1. CDR3 sequence: CASSHGLAGGNEQFF. CDR3 DNA sequence: TGTGCCAGCAGCCACGGACTAGCGGGGGGGAATGAGCAGTTCTTC.

J is TRBJ2-3 and V is TRBV7-3; D unclear. The V gene lost 2 bases and the J gene lost 2 bases, with 5 bases spanning the gap. There are 13 residues in the CDR3. Germline lookup yields CDR1 SGHTA and CDR2 FQGTGA. CDR3 bases: TGTGCCAGCAGCTTAGACTTCACAGATACGCAGTATTTT. This encodes CASSLDFTDTQYF.

The chain uses TRBV6-2 or TRBV6-3 and TRBJ2-5; 9 positions match TRBD2. CDR1 is MNHEY and CDR2 is SVGEGT in the germline V gene. The CDR3 covers 12 residues. The trim removed 9 bases at V and 4 bases at J, leaving 3 bases unmatched. This chain's CDR3 is CASSGSGETQYF. DNA of the CDR3: TGTGCCAGTAGCGGGAGTGGAGAGACCCAGTACTTC.

CDR3 residues: CASSRPGTGGSGANVLTF. The CDR3 bases are TGTGCCAGCAGCCGTCCCGGGACAGGGGGATCGGGGGCCAACGTCCTGACTTTC. The rearrangement joins TRBV11-2 to TRBJ2-6, with 11 nucleotides matching TRBD1. CDR3 length: 18 amino acids. V was clipped by 5 bases and J by 4 bases; unmatched bases: 10. Germline CDR1 and CDR2: SGHAT and FQNNGV. Complete variable domain (other parts from reference TRBV11-2 and TRBJ2-6): EAGVAQSPRYKIIEKRQSVAFWCNPISGHATLYWYQQILGQGPKLLIQFQNNGVVDDSQLPKDRFSAERLKGVDSTLKIQPAKLEDSAVYLCASSRPGTGGSGANVLTFGAGSRLTVL.

This sequence joins TRBV5-5 and TRBJ1-4; unclear D gene. The V end was cut by 0 bases, the J end by 8 bases, with 11 bases between. Germline lookup yields CDR1 SGHKS and CDR2 YYEKEE (reference sequence). CDR3 length equals 14 residues. The CDR3 coding sequence is TGTGCCAGCAGCTTGGGGCGGTTAGCCGAAAAACTGTTTTTT. Amino acids: CASSLGRLAEKLFF.

The CDR3 bases are TGTGCCTGGAGTTCGGGACAGGGGGTGCTCTACGAGCAGTACTTC. Residues: CAWSSGQGVLYEQYF. V gene TRBV30 combines with J gene TRBJ2-7; 11 bases map to TRBD1. Trimming took 2 bases from V and 3 from J; bases not matched to a gene: 6. The CDR3 extends over 15 amino acids. The germline V gene encodes CDR1 GTSNPN and CDR2 SVGIG (reference sequence). The whole variable domain, filled in from reference TRBV30 and TRBJ2-7, reads SQTIHQWPATLVQPVGSPLSLECTVEGTSNPNLYWYRQAAGRGLQLLFYSVGIGQISSEVPQNLSASRPQDRQFILSSKKLLLSDSGFYLCAWSSGQGVLYEQYFGPGTRLTVT.

The table lists this clone with a count of one. The chain is built from TRBV28 and TRBJ2-7; TRBD2 matches at 11 bases. CDR1 and CDR2 (germline): MDHEN, SYDVKM. V lost 5 bases, J lost 0 bases, and 3 bases stayed unmatched. The CDR3 covers 15 residues. The CDR3 bases are TGTGCCAGCAGTCGACTAGCGGGGCTCTCCTACGAGCAGTACTTC. It specifies CASSRLAGLSYEQYF.